This T cell receptor beta chain was profiled in a study of early T cells in non-severe SARS-CoV-2 infection. TCRdb re-called the 5' RACE reads through MiXCR, storing one row per CDR3 protein. The sample carries about 18,000 distinct CDR3 sequences, roughly 6.1% recorded once. The V end was cut by 3 bases, the J end by 6 bases, with 9 bases between. The CDR3 has 11 amino acids. The germline V gene encodes CDR1 DFQATT and CDR2 SNEGSKA (reference sequence). At least ten counts were recorded for this clonotype. The sequenced sample consisted of whole blood. The chain joins TRBV20-1 to TRBJ2-7; no definite D call. The TCR originated in an adult who was a healthcare worker with PCR-confirmed SARS-CoV-2 infection or an uninfected control (not recorded which). This CDR3 reads CSARTFFEQYF. The DNA of the CDR3 is TGCAGTGCTAGGACGTTTTTCGAGCAGTACTTC.